The 16 T cell receptor beta chains listed next were all sequenced from one sample in a study of blood T cell repertoires in COVID-19. The data were produced by immunoSEQ multiplex PCR, yet TCRdb's version contains in-frame clones alone and is incomplete. The profile shows roughly 290,000 clones, roughly 85% of them singletons. The sample consisted of PBMCs or T cells enriched from blood (not recorded which). These receptors originate from a man younger than 45 who had recovered from COVID-19.

The gene calls are TRBV18 and TRBJ2-7; TRBD2 might be the D (6 bases). The V end was cut by 3 bases, the J end by 0 bases, with 12 bases between. Germline V gene sequence: CDR1 KGHSH, CDR2 LQKENI. This CDR3 has 15 residues. The CDR3 reads CASSPGGTLSYEQYF. CDR3 in DNA: TGTGCCAGCTCACCCGGCGGGACCCTCTCCTACGAGCAGTACTTC.

The V gene is TRBV24-1, the J gene TRBJ2-1, with a possible D match to TRBD1 (6 bases). The CDR3 contains 14 residues. The V and J ends lost 6 bases and 8 bases respectively, with 16 bases between them. CDR1 is KGHDR and CDR2 is SFDVKD in the germline V gene. The CDR3 DNA reads as TGTGCCACCAGTTACAGACAGGTTCCCGATGAGCAGTTCTTC. Translation: CATSYRQVPDEQFF.

V usage is TRBV25-1 and J usage is TRBJ1-4; D not certain. Germline loops: CDR1 MGHDK, CDR2 SYGVNS. This CDR3 has 14 residues. The V gene lost 2 bases and the J gene lost 8 bases, with 12 bases spanning the gap. For the CDR3, the DNA is TGTGCCAGCAGTGAACTGGGTCTGGGCGAAAAACTGTTTTTT. Amino acid sequence: CASSELGLGEKLFF.

The chain recombines TRBV2 with TRBJ2-5; perhaps TRBD2 as D (5 bases). Germline lookup yields CDR1 SNHLY and CDR2 FYNNEI. CDR3 length: 14 residues. V gave up 5 bases and J gave up 4 bases, with 14 bases separating them. CDR3 amino acids: CASSQRTAGETQYF. CDR3 nucleotides: TGTGCCAGCAGTCAAAGGACGGCGGGAGAGACCCAGTACTTC.

The rearrangement uses TRBV11-2 and TRBJ2-1, with 7 positions matching TRBD1. J gave up 7 bases and V 5 bases, and 8 bases lay outside the gene matches. The CDR3 spans 14 residues. The germline V gene encodes CDR1 SGHAT and CDR2 FQNNGV. CDR3 nucleotides: TGTGCCAGCAGCCACTGGGGACAGAAAAATGAGCAGTTCTTC. Encoded protein: CASSHWGQKNEQFF.

The chain joins TRBV9 to TRBJ2-5; D unresolved. CDR1 SGDLS and CDR2 YYNGEE come from the germline V gene. The CDR3 is 13 amino acids. V was pared by 4 bases and J by 3 bases, with 10 bases between. The CDR3 DNA reads TGTGCCAGCAGCCCTTATTCGGAAGAGACCCAGTACTTC. The encoded protein is CASSPYSEETQYF.

The V gene is TRBV7-2, the J gene TRBJ2-1; no definite D call. V was cut by 3 bases and J by 7 bases, with 10 bases left in between. The CDR3 is 13 residues long. Germline V gene lookup returns CDR1 SGHTA and CDR2 FQGNSA. The CDR3 nucleotides read TGTGCCAGCAGCTTGGTAATCTATAATGAGCAGTTCTTC. It is translated as CASSLVIYNEQFF.

This chain connects TRBV6-1 to TRBJ1-6; D perhaps matches TRBD1 (5 bases). This CDR3 is built from 13 residues. Per germline, CDR1 MNHNS and CDR2 SASEGT. V was trimmed by 3 bases and J by 9 bases, leaving 9 bases between them. The CDR3, as DNA: TGTGCCAGCAGTGACAGGGTGGGTTCACCCCTCCACTTT. Its protein is CASSDRVGSPLHF.

The rearrangement links TRBV4-2 to TRBJ1-2, with TRBD1 matching 10 bases. CDR3 length: 16 amino acids. J was trimmed by 4 bases and V by 2 bases; bases with no gene match: 7. From germline, CDR1 is LGHNA and CDR2 YNFKEQ. CDR3 in amino acids: CASSQHGTGDFYGYTF. The CDR3 DNA reads as TGTGCCAGCAGCCAACATGGGACAGGGGATTTCTATGGCTACACCTTC.

The CDR3 coding sequence is TGTGCCAGCAGCTTAGCGGCTAGCGGGGGGGCCTACGAGCAGTACTTC. Translated, it gives CASSLAASGGAYEQYF. The V gene is TRBV11-2, the J gene TRBJ2-7, with 12 bases that match TRBD2. After removal of 1 base from V and 2 bases from J, the junction contained 3 bases not matched to a gene. Germline CDR1 is SGHAT and CDR2 is FQNNGV. CDR3 length equals 16 residues. Complete variable domain (other parts from reference TRBV11-2 and TRBJ2-7): EAGVAQSPRYKIIEKRQSVAFWCNPISGHATLYWYQQILGQGPKLLIQFQNNGVVDDSQLPKDRFSAERLKGVDSTLKIQPAKLEDSAVYLCASSLAASGGAYEQYFGPGTRLTVT.

V usage is TRBV5-8 and J usage is TRBJ1-5, with D possibly being TRBD1 (5 bases). Germline-derived CDR1 and CDR2 are SGHTS and YDEGEE. There are 16 residues in the CDR3. The V end lost 6 bases, the J end lost 1 base, and 17 bases lay between the germline ends. CDR3: CASTYRQRLSNQPQHF. The CDR3 DNA sequence: TGTGCCAGCACCTACCGACAGAGGTTGAGCAATCAGCCCCAGCATTTT. The whole variable domain, filled in from reference TRBV5-8 and TRBJ1-5, reads EAGVTQSPTHLIKTRGQQATLRCSPISGHTSVYWYQQALGLGLQFLLWYDEGEERNRGNFPPRFSGRQFPNYSSELNVNALELEDSALYLCASTYRQRLSNQPQHFGDGTRLSIL.

This clone has just one count. The rearrangement links TRBV6-6 to TRBJ1-5, with TRBD1 matching over 8 bases. Germline V gives CDR1 MNHNY, CDR2 SVGAGI (reference sequence). Unmatched junction bases numbered 3, after V lost 2 bases and J lost 0 bases. This CDR3 contains 16 residues. CDR3 sequence reads: CASSYGQGYSNQPQHF. For the CDR3, the DNA is TGTGCCAGCAGTTACGGACAGGGCTATAGCAATCAGCCCCAGCATTTT.

CDR3 coding DNA: TGTGCCAGCAGCCCCACCCCGGGGGGCCCGTTCTTC. This sequence encodes CASSPTPGGPFF. The rearrangement links TRBV7-8 to TRBJ2-1; D might be TRBD2 (7 bases). The CDR3 is made up of 12 amino acids. Trimming removed 5 bases at V and 15 bases at J, with 17 bases between. Germline V gene lookup returns CDR1 SGHVS and CDR2 FQNEAQ.

The chain uses TRBV4-3 and TRBJ1-6, with TRBD1 as a possible D gene (6 bases). CDR3 length: 16 residues. V shed 1 base and J shed 6 bases, with 13 bases lying between them. Germline V gene lookup returns CDR1 LGHNA and CDR2 YSLEER. As DNA, the CDR3 is TGCGCCAGCAGCCAAGCCTCCGGGACATCTAATTCACCCCTCCACTTT. Residues: CASSQASGTSNSPLHF.

The chain combines TRBV2 with TRBJ2-5, with 8 bases lining up with TRBD1. After removal of 4 bases from V and 2 bases from J, the junction contained 9 bases not matched to a gene. The CDR3 has 16 residues. In germline, CDR1 is SNHLY, CDR2 FYNNEI. The CDR3 protein is CASSVGRTGLQETQYF. The CDR3 DNA sequence: TGTGCCAGCAGTGTTGGGAGGACAGGGTTACAAGAGACCCAGTACTTC.

This clone was found once. The chain uses TRBV6-1 and TRBJ2-2, with 10 bases aligning to TRBD2. Trimming took 2 bases from V and 6 from J; bases not matched to a gene: 3. The CDR3 totals 15 residues. Germline V gene data show CDR1 as MNHNS and CDR2 as SASEGT. The CDR3 DNA follows: TGTGCCAGCAGTGAAACTAGCGGGGCTGCCGGGGAGCTGTTTTTT. Translating it yields CASSETSGAAGELFF.